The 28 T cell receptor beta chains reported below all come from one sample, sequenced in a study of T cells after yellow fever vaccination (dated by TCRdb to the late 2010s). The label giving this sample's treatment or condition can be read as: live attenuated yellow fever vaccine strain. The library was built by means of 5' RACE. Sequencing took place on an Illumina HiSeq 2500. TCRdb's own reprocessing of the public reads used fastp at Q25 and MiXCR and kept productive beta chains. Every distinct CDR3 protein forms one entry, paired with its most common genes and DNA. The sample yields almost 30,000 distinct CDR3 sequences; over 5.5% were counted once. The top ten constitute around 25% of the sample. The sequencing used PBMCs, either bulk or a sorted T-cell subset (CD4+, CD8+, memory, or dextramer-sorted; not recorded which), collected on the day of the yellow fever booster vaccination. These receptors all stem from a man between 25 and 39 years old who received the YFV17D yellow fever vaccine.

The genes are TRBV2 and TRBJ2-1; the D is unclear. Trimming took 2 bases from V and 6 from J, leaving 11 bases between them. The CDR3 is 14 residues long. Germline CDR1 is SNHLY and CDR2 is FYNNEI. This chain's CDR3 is CASSELNLVNEQFF. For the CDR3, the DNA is TGTGCCAGCAGTGAATTGAATCTAGTCAATGAGCAGTTCTTC.

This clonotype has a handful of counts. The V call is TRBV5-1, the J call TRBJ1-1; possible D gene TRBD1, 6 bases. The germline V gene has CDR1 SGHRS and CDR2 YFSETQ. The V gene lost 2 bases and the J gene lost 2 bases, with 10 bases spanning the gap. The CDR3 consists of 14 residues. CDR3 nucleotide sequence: TGCGCCAGCAGCTTAGGACAGAGTAACACTGAAGCTTTCTTT. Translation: CASSLGQSNTEAFF.

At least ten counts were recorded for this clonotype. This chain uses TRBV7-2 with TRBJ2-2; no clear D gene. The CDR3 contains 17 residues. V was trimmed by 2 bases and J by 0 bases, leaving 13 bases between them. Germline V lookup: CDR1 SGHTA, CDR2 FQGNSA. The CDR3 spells CASSLFQLTSNTGELFF. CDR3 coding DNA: TGTGCCAGCAGCTTATTTCAGCTGACCTCGAACACCGGGGAGCTGTTTTTT. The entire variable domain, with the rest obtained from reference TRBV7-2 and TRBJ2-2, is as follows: GAGVSQSPSNKVTEKGKDVELRCDPISGHTALYWYRQSLGQGLEFLIYFQGNSAPDKSGLPSDRFSAERTGGSVSTLTIQRTQQEDSAVYLCASSLFQLTSNTGELFFGEGSRLTVL.

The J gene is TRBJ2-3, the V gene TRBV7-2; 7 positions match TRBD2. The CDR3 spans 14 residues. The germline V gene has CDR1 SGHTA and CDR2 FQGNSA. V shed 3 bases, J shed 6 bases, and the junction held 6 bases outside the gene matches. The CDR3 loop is CASSFGGSLDTQYF. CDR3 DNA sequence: TGTGCCAGCAGCTTTGGCGGGAGTCTGGATACGCAGTATTTT. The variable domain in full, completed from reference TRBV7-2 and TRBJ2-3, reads GAGVSQSPSNKVTEKGKDVELRCDPISGHTALYWYRQSLGQGLEFLIYFQGNSAPDKSGLPSDRFSAERTGGSVSTLTIQRTQQEDSAVYLCASSFGGSLDTQYFGPGTRLTVL.

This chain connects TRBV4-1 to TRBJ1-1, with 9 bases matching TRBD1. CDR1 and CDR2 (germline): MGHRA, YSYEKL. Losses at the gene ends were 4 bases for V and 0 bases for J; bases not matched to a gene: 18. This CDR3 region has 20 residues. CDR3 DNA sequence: TGCGCCAGCAGCCGTATGAGGGTGGGAGACAGGGGGGTTGTGAACACTGAAGCTTTCTTT. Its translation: CASSRMRVGDRGVVNTEAFF.

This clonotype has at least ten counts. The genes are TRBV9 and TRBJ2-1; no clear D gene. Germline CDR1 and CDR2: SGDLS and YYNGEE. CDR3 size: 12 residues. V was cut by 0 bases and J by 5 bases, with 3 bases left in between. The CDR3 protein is CASSVANNEQFF. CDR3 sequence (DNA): TGTGCCAGCAGCGTAGCCAACAATGAGCAGTTCTTC.

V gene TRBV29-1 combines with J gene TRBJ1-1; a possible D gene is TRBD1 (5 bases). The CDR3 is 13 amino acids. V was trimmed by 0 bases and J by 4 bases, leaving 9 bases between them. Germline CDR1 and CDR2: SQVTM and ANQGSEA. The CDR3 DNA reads TGCAGCGTTGAAGAGTTCGGGACCACTGAAGCTTTCTTT. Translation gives CSVEEFGTTEAFF.

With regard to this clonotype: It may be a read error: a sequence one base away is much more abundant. The CDR3 DNA is TGCGCCAGCAGGTCCGACAGGGCCCCTACTGAAAAACTGTTTTTT. Protein sequence: CASRSDRAPTEKLFF. The V gene is TRBV5-1, the J gene TRBJ1-4; 7 nucleotides align to TRBD1. CDR1 is SGHRS and CDR2 is YFSETQ in the germline V gene. Unmatched junction bases numbered 11, after V lost 5 bases and J lost 7 bases. This CDR3 has 15 residues.

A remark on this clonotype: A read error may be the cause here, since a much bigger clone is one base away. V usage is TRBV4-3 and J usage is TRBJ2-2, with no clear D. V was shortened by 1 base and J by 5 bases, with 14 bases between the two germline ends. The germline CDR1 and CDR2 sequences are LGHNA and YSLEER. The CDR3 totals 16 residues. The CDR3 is CASSQVLEMRTGELFF. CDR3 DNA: TGCGCCAGCAGCCAAGTCCTAGAGATGCGGACCGGGGAGCTGTTTTTT.

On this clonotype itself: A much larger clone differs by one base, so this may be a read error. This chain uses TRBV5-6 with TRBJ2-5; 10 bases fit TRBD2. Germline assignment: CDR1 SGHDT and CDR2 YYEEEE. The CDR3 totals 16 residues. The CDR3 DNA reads TGTGTCAGCACCATGGGGCCTAGCGGGAGTGTTGAGACCCAGTACTTC. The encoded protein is CVSTMGPSGSVETQYF.

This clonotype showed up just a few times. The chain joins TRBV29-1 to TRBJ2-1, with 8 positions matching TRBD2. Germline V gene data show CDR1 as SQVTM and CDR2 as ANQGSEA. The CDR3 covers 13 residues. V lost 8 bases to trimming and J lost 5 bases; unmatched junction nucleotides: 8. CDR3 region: CSPSGSLDNEQFF. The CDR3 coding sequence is TGCAGCCCCAGCGGGAGTTTAGACAATGAGCAGTTCTTC.

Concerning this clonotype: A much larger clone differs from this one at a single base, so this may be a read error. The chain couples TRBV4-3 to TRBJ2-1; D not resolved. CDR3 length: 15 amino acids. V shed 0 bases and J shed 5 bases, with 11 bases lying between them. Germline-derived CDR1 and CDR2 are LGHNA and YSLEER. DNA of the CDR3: TGCGCCAGCAGCCAAGATCAGCTGCTTAACAATGAGCAGTTCTTC. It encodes CASSQDQLLNNEQFF.

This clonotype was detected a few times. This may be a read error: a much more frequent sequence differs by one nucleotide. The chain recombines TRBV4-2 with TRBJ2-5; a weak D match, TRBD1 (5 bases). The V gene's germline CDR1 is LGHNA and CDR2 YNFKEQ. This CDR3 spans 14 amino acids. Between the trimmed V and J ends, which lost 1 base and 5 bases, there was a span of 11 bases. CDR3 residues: CASSQGGGHETQYF. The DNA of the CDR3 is TGTGCCAGCAGCCAAGGGGGCGGCCATGAGACCCAGTACTTC.

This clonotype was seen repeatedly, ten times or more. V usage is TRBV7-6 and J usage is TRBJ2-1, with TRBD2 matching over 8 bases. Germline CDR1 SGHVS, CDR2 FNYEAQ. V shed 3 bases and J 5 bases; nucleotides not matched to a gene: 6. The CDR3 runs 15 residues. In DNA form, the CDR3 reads TGTGCCAGCAGCTTTATAGCGGGACCGGACAATGAGCAGTTCTTC. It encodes CASSFIAGPDNEQFF.

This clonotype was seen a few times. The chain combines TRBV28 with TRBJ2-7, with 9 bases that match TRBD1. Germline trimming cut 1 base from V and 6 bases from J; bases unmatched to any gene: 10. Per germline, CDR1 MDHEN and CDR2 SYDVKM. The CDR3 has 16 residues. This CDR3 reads CASSLFPGQGSREQYF. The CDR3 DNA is TGTGCCAGCAGTTTATTTCCGGGACAGGGTTCTCGCGAGCAGTACTTC.

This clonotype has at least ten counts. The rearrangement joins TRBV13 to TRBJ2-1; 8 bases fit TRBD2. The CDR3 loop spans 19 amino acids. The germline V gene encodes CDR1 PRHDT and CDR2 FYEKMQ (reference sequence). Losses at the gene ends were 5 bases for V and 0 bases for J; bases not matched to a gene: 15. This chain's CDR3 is CASSTLAREDPNSYNEQFF. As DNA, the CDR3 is TGTGCCAGCAGCACACTAGCGCGGGAGGATCCGAACTCCTACAATGAGCAGTTCTTC.

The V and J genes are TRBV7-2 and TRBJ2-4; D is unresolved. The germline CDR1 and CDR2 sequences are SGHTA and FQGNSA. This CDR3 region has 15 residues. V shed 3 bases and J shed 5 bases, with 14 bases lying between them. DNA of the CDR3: TGTGCCAGCAGCTTGCCCGTTACACGTGAAAACATTCAGTACTTC. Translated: CASSLPVTRENIQYF.

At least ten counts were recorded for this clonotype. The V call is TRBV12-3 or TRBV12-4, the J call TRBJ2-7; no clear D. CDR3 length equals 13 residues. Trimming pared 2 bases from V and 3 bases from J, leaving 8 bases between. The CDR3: CASSLQGIYEQYF. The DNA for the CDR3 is TGTGCCAGCAGTTTACAAGGAATCTACGAGCAGTACTTC.

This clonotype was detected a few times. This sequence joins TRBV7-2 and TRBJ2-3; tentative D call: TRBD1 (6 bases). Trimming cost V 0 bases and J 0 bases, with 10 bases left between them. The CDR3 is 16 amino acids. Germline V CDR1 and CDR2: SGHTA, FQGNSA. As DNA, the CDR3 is TGTGCCAGCAGCTTAGCCCCAGGGGTAAGCACAGATACGCAGTATTTT. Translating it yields CASSLAPGVSTDTQYF.

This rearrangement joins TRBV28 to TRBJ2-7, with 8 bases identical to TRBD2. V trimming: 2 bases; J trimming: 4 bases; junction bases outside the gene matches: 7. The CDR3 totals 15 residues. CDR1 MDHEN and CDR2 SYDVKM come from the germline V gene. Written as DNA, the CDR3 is TGTGCCAGCAGTTTAGACCCGGGAGGGTATTACGAGCAGTACTTC. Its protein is CASSLDPGGYYEQYF.

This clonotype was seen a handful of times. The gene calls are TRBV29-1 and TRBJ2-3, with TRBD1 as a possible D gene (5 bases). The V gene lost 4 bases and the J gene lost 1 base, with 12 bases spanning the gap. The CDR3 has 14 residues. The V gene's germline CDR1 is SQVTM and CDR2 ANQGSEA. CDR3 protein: CSVGGGARTDTQYF. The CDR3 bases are TGCAGCGTTGGGGGTGGGGCGCGCACAGATACGCAGTATTTT.

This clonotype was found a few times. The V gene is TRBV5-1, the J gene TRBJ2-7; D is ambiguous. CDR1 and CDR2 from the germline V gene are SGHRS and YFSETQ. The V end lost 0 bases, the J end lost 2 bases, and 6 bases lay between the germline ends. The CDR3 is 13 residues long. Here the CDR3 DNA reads TGCGCCAGCAGCTTGGAGGTCACCTACGAGCAGTACTTC. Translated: CASSLEVTYEQYF. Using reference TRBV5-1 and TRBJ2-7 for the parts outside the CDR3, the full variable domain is KAGVTQTPRYLIKTRGQQVTLSCSPISGHRSVSWYQQTPGQGLQFLFEYFSETQRNKGNFPGRFSGRQFSNSRSEMNVSTLELGDSALYLCASSLEVTYEQYFGPGTRLTVT.

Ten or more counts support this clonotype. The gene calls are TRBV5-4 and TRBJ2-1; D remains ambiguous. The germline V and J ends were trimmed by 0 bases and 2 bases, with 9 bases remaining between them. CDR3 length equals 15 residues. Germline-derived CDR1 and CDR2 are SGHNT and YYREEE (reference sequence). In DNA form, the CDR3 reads TGTGCCAGCAGCTTGGGTCAAGAAGCCTACAATGAGCAGTTCTTC. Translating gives CASSLGQEAYNEQFF.

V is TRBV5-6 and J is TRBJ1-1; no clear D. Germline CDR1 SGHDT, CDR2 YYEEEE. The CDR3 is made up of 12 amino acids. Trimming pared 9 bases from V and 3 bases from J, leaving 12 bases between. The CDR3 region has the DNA TGTGCCATGAGCACCGGGGACACTGAAGCTTTCTTT. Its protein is CAMSTGDTEAFF. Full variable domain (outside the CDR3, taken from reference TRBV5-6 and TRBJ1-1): DAGVTQSPTHLIKTRGQQVTLRCSPKSGHDTVSWYQQALGQGPQFIFQYYEEEERQRGNFPDRFSGHQFPNYSSELNVNALLLGDSALYLCAMSTGDTEAFFGQGTRLTVV.

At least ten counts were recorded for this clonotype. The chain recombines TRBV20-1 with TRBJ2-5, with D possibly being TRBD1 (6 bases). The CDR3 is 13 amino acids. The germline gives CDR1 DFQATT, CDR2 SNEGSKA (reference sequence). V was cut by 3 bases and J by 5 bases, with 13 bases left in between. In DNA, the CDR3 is TGCAGTGCTAGTAACCCTCAGGGGGAGACCCAGTACTTC. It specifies CSASNPQGETQYF.

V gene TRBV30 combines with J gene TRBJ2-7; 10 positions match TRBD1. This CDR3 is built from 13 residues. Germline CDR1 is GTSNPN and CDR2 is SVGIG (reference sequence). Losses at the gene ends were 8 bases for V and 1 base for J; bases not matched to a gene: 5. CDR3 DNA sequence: TGTGCCGGGGGGGGACAGGGGTCCTACGAGCAGTACTTC. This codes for CAGGGQGSYEQYF.

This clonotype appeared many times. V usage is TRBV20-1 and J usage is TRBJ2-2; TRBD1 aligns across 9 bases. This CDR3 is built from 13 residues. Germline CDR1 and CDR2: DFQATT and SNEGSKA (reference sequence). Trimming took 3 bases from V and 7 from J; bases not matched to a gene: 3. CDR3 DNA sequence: TGCAGTGCTAGGGGACAGGGTAACGGGGAGCTGTTTTTT. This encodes CSARGQGNGELFF.

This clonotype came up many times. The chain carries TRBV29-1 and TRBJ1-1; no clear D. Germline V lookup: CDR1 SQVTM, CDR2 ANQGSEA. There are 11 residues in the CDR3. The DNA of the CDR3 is TGCAACGGAGATGAGGACACTGAAGCTTTCTTT. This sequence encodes CNGDEDTEAFF.